A selection of T cell receptor beta chains follows, all from one sample in a study of T cells after yellow fever vaccination. TCRdb re-derived calls from the 5' RACE reads in MiXCR, one entry per CDR3 protein. This repertoire shows about 580,000 distinct CDR3 sequences, less than 20% found once; its top ten account for roughly 17%. Sequencing was performed on PBMCs, taken roughly 5 days after the first yellow fever vaccination. The source of these receptors is a young man who received the YFV17D yellow fever vaccine. The CDR3 runs from the conserved cysteine through the conserved F or W. Fields, in order: J gene, clone size, D gene, V gene, CDR3 DNA, CDR3 protein. The D gene is left open where the match is weak. Clone size appears in some rows only: once, few, many, or a class for an expanded clone.

TRBJ1-5 many NA TRBV10-3 TGTGCCATCAGTGAGTCGGTCTCAGATCAGCCCCAGCATTTT CAISESVSDQPQHF
TRBJ1-1 few NA TRBV4-1 TGCGCCAGCAGCCATACGGTGGGAAACACTGAAGCTTTCTTT CASSHTVGNTEAFF
TRBJ2-6 NA NA TRBV5-1 TGCGCCAGCAGCGCCGAACAGGGCTCTTGGTCTGGGGCCAACGTCCTGACTTTC CASSAEQGSWSGANVLTF
TRBJ2-7 few NA TRBV5-6 TGTGCCAGCAGCTTGGTTGCGACGTTGAACTCCTACGAGCAGTACTTC CASSLVATLNSYEQYF
TRBJ1-1 NA NA TRBV7-2 TGTGCCAGCAGCTTAGTAACGAACCCGGACGCCAAAGCTTTCTTT CASSLVTNPDAKAFF
TRBJ2-7 NA NA TRBV5-6 TGTGCCAGCAGTAACAGCCCTAGCTCCTACGAGCAGTACTTC CASSNSPSSYEQYF
TRBJ1-1 NA NA TRBV4-3 TGCGCCAGCAGCCAAGCCGACAGGTTCCGCGCTGAAGCTTTCTTT CASSQADRFRAEAFF
TRBJ1-5 many NA TRBV6-5 TGTGCCAGCAGTTACTCGGCAGGGGAGCGTCAGCCCCAGCATTTT CASSYSAGERQPQHF
TRBJ1-1 NA NA TRBV4-1 TGCGCCAGCAGCCAGCCCGCGCGGGTGCGGAACACTGAAGCTTTCTTT CASSQPARVRNTEAFF
TRBJ1-4 NA TRBD1 TRBV18 TGTGCCAGCTCAAGGACAGGGATTGAAAAACTGTTTTTT CASSRTGIEKLFF
TRBJ1-5 NA NA TRBV12-3/TRBV12-4 TGTGCCAGCAGTGCTGACAGCGAATATCAGCCCCAGCATTTT CASSADSEYQPQHF
TRBJ2-5 NA TRBD2 TRBV12-3/TRBV12-4 TGTGCCAGCAGACCGGCAGCGGGGGGAGAGACCCAGTACTTC CASRPAAGGETQYF
TRBJ2-7 few TRBD1 TRBV4-1 TGCGCCAGCAGCCCCTCCTCGGACAGGGAGACCGACTTC CASSPSSDRETDF
TRBJ1-3 NA NA TRBV5-1 TGCGCCAGCAGCAAAGACAGCTCTGGAAACACCATATATTTT CASSKDSSGNTIYF
TRBJ2-7 few NA TRBV20-1 TGCAGTGCTATCAGTTACAGCGACACCGAGCAGTACTTC CSAISYSDTEQYF
TRBJ2-3 many NA TRBV10-3 TGTGCCATCAAGGACAGCAAGGCTACAGATACGCAGTATTTT CAIKDSKATDTQYF
TRBJ2-7 NA NA TRBV6-5 TGTGCCAGCAGTTACGGGGTGAGGGAGCGTTCCTACGAGCAGTACTTC CASSYGVRERSYEQYF
TRBJ2-5 few NA TRBV4-3 TGCGCCAGCAGCCAAGGAATGGGAGAGACCCAGTACTTC CASSQGMGETQYF
TRBJ1-4 few TRBD1 TRBV18 TGTGCCAGCTCACCGGGACAGGGTGGAGTGAGAGAAAAACTGTTTTTT CASSPGQGGVREKLFF
TRBJ1-1 few TRBD1 TRBV6-1 TGTGCCAGCAGATTGAAGGGGACAGGCAGACCGGAGGCTTTCTTT CASRLKGTGRPEAFF
TRBJ1-2 NA NA TRBV5-6 TGTGCCAGCAGCCGCCCCAGCAGGCCAGTATATGGCTACACCTTC CASSRPSRPVYGYTF
TRBJ2-5 few NA TRBV7-2 TGTGCCAGCAGCCCCCGCATGGCTTCCCAAGAGACCCAGTACTTC CASSPRMASQETQYF
TRBJ2-1 few NA TRBV6-6 TGTGCCAGCAGTATGGGGGTCAATGAGCAGTTCTTC CASSMGVNEQFF
TRBJ2-3 NA NA TRBV20-1 TGCAGTGCTAGAGAGAGGGGGGTTGGAGATACGCAGTATTTT CSARERGVGDTQYF
TRBJ2-7 NA TRBD2 TRBV20-1 TGCAGTGCTAGAGCTAGCGGGGGTCCCTACGAGCAGTACTTC CSARASGGPYEQYF
TRBJ2-5 NA NA TRBV6-1 TGTGCCAGCAGCCTGGGTCCTAATAATATCCAAGAGACCCAGTACTTC CASSLGPNNIQETQYF
TRBJ2-1 NA TRBD1 TRBV5-1 TGCGCCAGCAGCTTTGGGGGACAGAACAATGAGCAGTTCTTC CASSFGGQNNEQFF
TRBJ2-1 NA NA TRBV24-1 TGTGCCACCGCTAGACTGGACCAGCAGTTCTTC CATARLDQQFF
TRBJ1-1 NA NA TRBV30 TGTGCCTGGAGTTCCGGGGGCACTGAAGCTTTCTTT CAWSSGGTEAFF
TRBJ1-2 NA TRBD1 TRBV5-1 TGCGCCAGCAGCTCGAGGGACAGGGGGAACTATGGCTACACCTTC CASSSRDRGNYGYTF
TRBJ1-5 NA NA TRBV4-3 TGCGCCAGCAGCCAAGAGGGGGGGGCCGGGAATCAGCCCCAGCATTTT CASSQEGGAGNQPQHF
TRBJ2-1 NA TRBD1 TRBV5-1 TGCGCCAGCAGCTTGGGGGACAGTAAAAGGTCCAATGAGCAGTTCTTC CASSLGDSKRSNEQFF
TRBJ1-5 few TRBD1 TRBV6-5 TGTGCCAGCAGTTACTCGAATGCCGGGACAGGGGACGGTCAGCCCCAGCATTTT CASSYSNAGTGDGQPQHF
TRBJ2-7 NA NA TRBV4-1 TGCGCCAGCAGCCAGGTTGAGAGCTCCTACGAGCAGTACTTC CASSQVESSYEQYF
TRBJ2-7 NA NA TRBV14 TGTGCCAGCAGCCAAGCCCCCGGGGAGAGAGCCTACGAGCAGTACTTC CASSQAPGERAYEQYF
TRBJ2-3 NA NA TRBV4-1 TGCGCCAGCAGCCAAGATGGGGGAACGGTGGGGGGCACAGATACGCAGTATTTT CASSQDGGTVGGTDTQYF
TRBJ2-7 few NA TRBV7-9 TGTGCCAGCAGCTCTAGGACTTTCAGCTCCTACGAGCAGTACTTC CASSSRTFSSYEQYF
TRBJ2-7 NA NA TRBV25-1 TGTGCCAGCAGTGCCTCTCACCGCGAGCAGTACTTC CASSASHREQYF
TRBJ1-3 NA NA TRBV11-2 TGTGCCAGCAGCTTAGAGCGACTCTACTCTGGAAACACCATATATTTT CASSLERLYSGNTIYF
TRBJ2-2 NA TRBD1 TRBV6-2/TRBV6-3 TGTGCCAGCAGGATTCCGGGACAGGGTAACACCGGGGAGCTGTTTTTT CASRIPGQGNTGELFF